This T cell receptor beta chain was sequenced for a study of cytomegalovirus exposure and HLA in healthy donors. Study results and caveats: TCR association rates varied by HLA locus in a later analysis, with DRB1 highest and HLA-C lowest.

PCR used 60 Vbeta primers and 13 Jbeta primers. Libraries were prepared by immunoSEQ multiplex PCR; TCRdb keeps only in-frame clonotypes and omits some of them. Counted here are fewer than 200,000 clones, approximately 82% occurring once; the ten biggest clones make up about 1.6%. This CDR3 contains 10 residues. The germline CDR1 and CDR2 sequences are MNHEY and SVGAGI. Trimming removed 9 bases from V and 4 bases from J, with 4 bases in between. As regards this clone: The target antigen is unknown.

The sample was PBMCs. The receptor's source is a male donor in good health and CMV-seronegative. This chain connects TRBV6-5 to TRBJ1-5; D is undetermined. DNA for the CDR3: TGTGCCAGGGCTAATCAGCCCCAGCATTTT. This codes for CARANQPQHF.